The 22 T cell receptor beta chains below come from one sample, sequenced in a study of blood T cells in healthy people across ages. Alongside a J-beta primer mix, a sample-barcoded 5' primer served in a second PCR lasting about 6 to 12 cycles. Each CDR3 protein is one row after TCRdb ran MiXCR on the 5' RACE reads. The sample records about 1.8 million distinct CDR3 sequences, 49% being singletons. The material sequenced was blood. These receptors all come from a woman between 40 and 55 years old in good health.

The chain is built from TRBV18 and TRBJ1-1; tentative D call: TRBD1 (5 bases). Between the trimmed V and J ends, which lost 2 bases and 7 bases, there was a span of 11 bases. This CDR3 contains 13 residues. The V gene's germline CDR1 is KGHSH and CDR2 LQKENI. CDR3 DNA sequence: TGTGCCAGCTCACCAAAAGAAGGGGTTGAAGCTTTCTTT. It translates to CASSPKEGVEAFF. The entire variable domain, with the rest obtained from reference TRBV18 and TRBJ1-1, is as follows: NAGVMQNPRHLVRRRGQEARLRCSPMKGHSHVYWYRQLPEEGLKFMVYLQKENIIDESGMPKERFSAEFPKEGPSILRIQQVVRGDSAAYFCASSPKEGVEAFFGQGTRLTVV.

This clonotype was recorded a few times. This chain joins TRBV6-5 and TRBJ2-1, with D hard to call. CDR3 length: 16 residues. V dropped 2 bases and J dropped 8 bases, with 19 bases sitting between them. Per the germline V gene, CDR1 is MNHEY and CDR2 is SVGAGI. Here the CDR3 DNA reads TGTGCCAGCAGTTACAGGGTTGTTCTTACGTCGGATGAGCAGTTCTTC. Translated, it gives CASSYRVVLTSDEQFF.

This clonotype turned up a few times. The chain links TRBV6-5 to TRBJ2-3, with D perhaps TRBD2 (6 bases). From germline, CDR1 is MNHEY and CDR2 SVGAGI. This CDR3 contains 14 residues. V dropped 10 bases and J dropped 5 bases, with 19 bases sitting between them. The CDR3 nucleotides are TGTGCCACCGCCAGTGGGACTTCACTAGATACGCAGTATTTT. Translated: CATASGTSLDTQYF.

V usage is TRBV7-3 and J usage is TRBJ2-1; D remains ambiguous. The ends were cut back, 8 bases at V and 0 bases at J, with 20 bases in the middle. In germline, CDR1 is SGHTA, CDR2 FQGTGA. The CDR3 has 17 residues. CDR3: CASGPAVVRSSYNEQFF. CDR3 DNA sequence: TGTGCCAGCGGTCCCGCGGTGGTGAGGAGCTCCTACAATGAGCAGTTCTTC.

The chain uses TRBV3-1 and TRBJ2-1, with 14 nucleotides matching TRBD2. The CDR3 totals 17 residues. Germline V lookup: CDR1 LGHDT, CDR2 YNNKEL (reference sequence). Losses at the gene ends were 1 base for V and 7 bases for J; bases not matched to a gene: 6. CDR3 protein: CASSQGLAGGRWNEQFF. As DNA, the CDR3 is TGTGCCAGCAGCCAAGGACTAGCGGGGGGGCGATGGAATGAGCAGTTCTTC.

This clonotype was detected a few times. V and J are TRBV7-2 and TRBJ2-7, with D unclear. The germline V gene has CDR1 SGHTA and CDR2 FQGNSA. The V and J ends lost 5 bases and 5 bases respectively, with 19 bases between them. The CDR3 runs 15 residues. Here the CDR3 reads CASSLRIDIVDEQYF. DNA for the CDR3: TGTGCCAGCAGCCTCCGCATAGATATAGTCGACGAGCAGTACTTC.

This clonotype appeared a few times. This sequence joins TRBV4-2 and TRBJ2-1; 14 bases agree with TRBD2. CDR3 size: 17 residues. The germline V gene encodes CDR1 LGHNA and CDR2 YNFKEQ. V gave up 7 bases and J gave up 3 bases; unmatched junction bases: 8. The CDR3 nucleotides are TGTGCCAGCACCTCCAGACTAGCGGGGGGGTTCTACAATGAGCAGTTCTTC. Translated: CASTSRLAGGFYNEQFF.

The rearrangement joins TRBV7-2 to TRBJ2-1; D gene ambiguous. V was cut by 3 bases and J by 0 bases, with 15 bases left in between. CDR3 length: 17 amino acids. CDR1 and CDR2 from the germline V gene are SGHTA and FQGNSA. The CDR3 nucleotides read TGTGCCAGCAGCTTCCCCCCGAGACGGACCTCCTACAATGAGCAGTTCTTC. Encoded protein: CASSFPPRRTSYNEQFF.

The CDR3 reads CSARDITGGVDEQFF. The CDR3 bases are TGCAGTGCTAGAGATATCACAGGAGGGGTGGATGAGCAGTTCTTC. The chain has TRBV20-1 and TRBJ2-1; D may be TRBD2 (6 bases). CDR3 length: 15 amino acids. From germline, CDR1 is DFQATT and CDR2 SNEGSKA (reference sequence). Trimming pared 0 bases from V and 8 bases from J, leaving 17 bases between.

Remarks on this clonotype: Relative to the germline gene, one junction end is altered; a read error may explain this. V gene TRBV18 combines with J gene TRBJ2-7; D possibly corresponds to TRBD1 (5 bases). CDR1 and CDR2 (germline): KGHSH, LQKENI. The CDR3 has 13 amino acids. CDR3 sequence reads: CVSRKTDTYEQYF. The CDR3 DNA reads as TGTGTCAGCCGCAAGACGGACACCTACGAGCAGTACTTC.

As concerns this clonotype: With a much larger clone just one base away, this may be a read error. The CDR3 does not end in the conserved phenylalanine or tryptophan, so this is likely a read error. The chain combines TRBV6-5 with TRBJ2-7, with TRBD1 identical over 9 bases. Germline V lookup: CDR1 MNHEY, CDR2 SVGAGI. The CDR3 covers 15 residues. With 2 bases clipped from V and 2 bases from J, the junction kept 4 bases outside the gene matches. The CDR3 here is CASSYRGQGTYEQYL. The CDR3 DNA reads TGTGCCAGCAGTTACCGGGGACAGGGTACCTACGAGCAGTACTTA.

The V and J genes are TRBV29-1 and TRBJ2-3, with no clear D. Trimming pared 6 bases from V and 5 bases from J, leaving 12 bases between. This CDR3 has 12 residues. Germline CDR1 is SQVTM and CDR2 is ANQGSEA. The CDR3, as DNA: TGCAGCGTCCAACCTCAGCGAGATACGCAGTATTTT. Amino acid sequence: CSVQPQRDTQYF.

The chain couples TRBV20-1 to TRBJ2-3; the match to TRBD1 covers 10 bases. This CDR3 spans 14 amino acids. V trimming: 6 bases; J trimming: 10 bases; junction bases outside the gene matches: 13. From germline, CDR1 is DFQATT and CDR2 SNEGSKA (reference sequence). The CDR3 protein is CSARDRGPAVSQYF. The CDR3 coding sequence is TGCAGTGCACGAGACAGGGGGCCGGCCGTCTCGCAGTATTTT.

This chain links TRBV7-8 with TRBJ2-5, with 8 bases that match TRBD2. With V trimmed by 6 bases and J by 5 bases, 11 bases remained unmatched. Germline lookup yields CDR1 SGHVS and CDR2 FQNEAQ. This CDR3 comprises 15 residues. CDR3 amino acids: CASRRTSPSGETQYF. CDR3 sequence (DNA): TGTGCCAGCAGACGGACTAGCCCTTCGGGGGAGACCCAGTACTTC.

This clonotype was observed a handful of times. The CDR3 sequence is CASSRRGDLRSSPYNEQFF. CDR3 DNA: TGTGCCAGCTCCCGACGGGGGGACCTTCGATCCTCCCCCTACAATGAGCAGTTCTTC. The chain has TRBV18 and TRBJ2-1; 7 nucleotides align to TRBD2. V dropped 6 bases and J dropped 2; count of bases not matched to a gene: 19. This CDR3 has 19 residues. Germline values: CDR1 KGHSH, CDR2 LQKENI.

In its sample, this clonotype was seen many times. CDR3: CASSSAGEQYF. The CDR3 DNA reads as TGTGCCAGCAGCTCCGCGGGTGAGCAGTACTTC. V usage is TRBV7-2 and J usage is TRBJ2-5, with D tentatively TRBD2 (5 bases). The CDR3 is 11 residues long. Germline CDR1 is SGHTA and CDR2 is FQGNSA. Trimming removed 4 bases from V and 11 bases from J, with 11 bases in between.

This clonotype was seen only once. The chain joins TRBV7-2 to TRBJ2-4, with D possibly matching TRBD2 (5 bases). The DNA end favors TRBJ2-7, so the J call may be wrong. This CDR3 is 13 amino acids long. Per germline, CDR1 SGHTA and CDR2 FQGNSA. In DNA, the CDR3 is TGTGCCAGCAGCTACAGACGGGACTACGAGCAGTACTTC. Translation gives CASSYRRDYEQYF.

This clonotype appeared a few times. The V and J genes are TRBV27 and TRBJ2-7, with D tentatively TRBD1 or TRBD2 (5 bases each). Trimming cost V 1 base and J 4 bases, with 17 bases left between them. The CDR3 covers 16 residues. The germline gives CDR1 MNHEY, CDR2 SMNVEV (reference sequence). The CDR3 sequence is CASSLYGDGGGYEQYF. The DNA of the CDR3 is TGTGCCAGCAGTTTATACGGGGACGGAGGAGGTTACGAGCAGTACTTC.

The chain carries TRBV2 and TRBJ2-1; D tentatively fits TRBD1 or TRBD2 (5 bases each). Per the germline V gene, CDR1 is SNHLY and CDR2 is FYNNEI. The CDR3 contains 13 residues. Trimming stripped 7 bases from V and 9 bases from J, with 16 bases between. The CDR3 is CASTERQRGEQFF. CDR3 DNA sequence: TGTGCCAGCACCGAGCGGCAGAGGGGTGAGCAGTTCTTC.

V usage is TRBV11-2 and J usage is TRBJ1-1; perhaps TRBD1 as D (6 bases). Germline CDR1 is SGHAT and CDR2 is FQNNGV. V was cut by 5 bases and J by 0 bases, with 13 bases left in between. This CDR3 has 15 amino acids. The CDR3 region is CASSAYREVNTEAFF. The CDR3, as DNA: TGTGCCAGCAGCGCTTACAGGGAAGTGAACACTGAAGCTTTCTTT.

The V and J genes are TRBV5-1 and TRBJ1-2; 11 nucleotides line up with TRBD1. Germline lookup yields CDR1 SGHRS and CDR2 YFSETQ. V shed 7 bases and J 2 bases; nucleotides not matched to a gene: 7. There are 15 residues in the CDR3. The CDR3 sequence is CASGEGQGGNYGYTF. CDR3 DNA sequence: TGCGCCAGCGGAGAGGGACAGGGGGGCAACTATGGCTACACCTTC. Supplemented by reference TRBV5-1 and TRBJ1-2, the full variable domain reads KAGVTQTPRYLIKTRGQQVTLSCSPISGHRSVSWYQQTPGQGLQFLFEYFSETQRNKGNFPGRFSGRQFSNSRSEMNVSTLELGDSALYLCASGEGQGGNYGYTFGSGTRLTVV.

The chain couples TRBV4-1 to TRBJ2-1, with 12 nucleotides matching TRBD2. V shed 4 bases and J 7 bases; nucleotides not matched to a gene: 8. From germline, CDR1 is MGHRA and CDR2 YSYEKL. There are 16 residues in the CDR3. The CDR3 coding sequence is TGCGCCAGCAGCCCCCCGGCACTAGCGGGGGGAAATGAGCAGTTCTTC. It yields the protein CASSPPALAGGNEQFF.